This TCR beta chain was sequenced for a study of T cells in Graves' hyperthyroidism and ophthalmopathy. On this clonotype itself: One end of the junction does not line up with germline, which may come from a read error.

Amplification targeted TCR beta CDR3 regions from RNA transcripts. In the first-round RT-PCR of the TCR CDR3, the HTBI primer set was used. In TCRdb, the multiplex PCR reads were re-called with MiXCR into one record per CDR3 protein. The sample has almost 600,000 distinct CDR3 sequences, 46% seen once; the top ten hold around 8%. The sequenced material came from peripheral blood or thyroid tissue (not recorded which). This clonotype originated in a woman between 18 and 29 years old with Graves' hyperthyroidism.

As DNA, the CDR3 is TGTGCCACCAGCGCGATACAGGGCCAAGAGACCCAGAACTTC. It encodes CATSAIQGQETQNF. The chain joins TRBV15 to TRBJ2-5, with a weak D call TRBD1 (6 bases). This CDR3 comprises 14 residues. Looked up from germline, CDR1 is LNHNV and CDR2 is YYDKDF (reference sequence).